Listed here are 24 T cell receptor beta chains from one sample, sequenced in a study of radiotherapy plus CTLA-4 blockade in lung cancer. Using immunoSEQ multiplex PCR, the repertoire was profiled, and TCRdb retains in-frame clones only, with some absent. The data contain some 110,000 clones, about four fifths of them singletons. Sequenced material: peripheral blood, taken from a patient treated with radiotherapy plus ipilimumab. Receptors were obtained from a human donor with non-small cell lung cancer who had a partial response to radiotherapy plus ipilimumab.

J is TRBJ2-2 and V is TRBV2; 10 positions agree with TRBD1. The germline V gene encodes CDR1 SNHLY and CDR2 FYNNEI. The CDR3 loop spans 16 amino acids. V trimming: 7 bases; J trimming: 3 bases; junction bases outside the gene matches: 8. The CDR3 nucleotides read TGTGCCAGCACTTCAGACAGGGGGCGCGACACCGGGGAGCTGTTTTTT. It is translated as CASTSDRGRDTGELFF.

The gene calls are TRBV7-9 and TRBJ2-7; TRBD2 agrees at 9 bases. V shed 4 bases, J shed 1 base, and the junction held 11 bases outside the gene matches. The CDR3 totals 17 residues. Germline CDR1 reads SEHNR; CDR2 reads FQNEAQ (reference sequence). The DNA for the CDR3 is TGTGCCAGCAGCTCTACACGACTAGCGGAGCCTTCCTACGAGCAGTACTTC. It yields the protein CASSSTRLAEPSYEQYF.

V gene TRBV19 combines with J gene TRBJ1-1, with 8 bases that match TRBD1. J gave up 0 bases and V 6 bases, and 9 bases lay outside the gene matches. The CDR3 totals 16 residues. Germline V gives CDR1 LNHDA, CDR2 SQIVND (reference sequence). The CDR3 region has the DNA TGTGCCAGTAGAAGTCGACAGGGGAATTTGAACACTGAAGCTTTCTTT. Translated, it gives CASRSRQGNLNTEAFF.

The gene calls are TRBV27 and TRBJ2-1; 11 positions agree with TRBD2. CDR1 is MNHEY and CDR2 is SMNVEV in the germline V gene (reference sequence). Germline trimming cut 5 bases from V and 10 bases from J; bases unmatched to any gene: 16. The CDR3 is 17 residues long. CDR3 DNA sequence: TGTGCCAGCAGTCCCCACCTGGGTAGCGGGAGGGCCTTAGAGCAGTTCTTC. Its translation: CASSPHLGSGRALEQFF.

This rearrangement joins TRBV2 to TRBJ1-3; D unresolved. The V gene lost 1 base and the J gene lost 7 bases, with 11 bases spanning the gap. This CDR3 has 14 residues. Germline V gene sequence: CDR1 SNHLY, CDR2 FYNNEI. In DNA form, the CDR3 reads TGTGCCAGCAGTGAAGAGTCGGTGCGGAACACCATATATTTT. It specifies CASSEESVRNTIYF.

The chain carries TRBV5-1 and TRBJ1-4; D may be TRBD1 (5 bases). This CDR3 has 16 amino acids. Per the germline V gene, CDR1 is SGHRS and CDR2 is YFSETQ. Trimming took 1 base from V and 8 from J, leaving 18 bases between them. CDR3 bases: TGCGCCAGCAGCTTGTCTTCTAGCGGACACAGGGAAAAACTGTTTTTT. It encodes CASSLSSSGHREKLFF.

This clone came up a few times. The V gene is TRBV30, the J gene TRBJ1-2; 9 bases line up with TRBD1. The CDR3 extends over 15 amino acids. V shed 4 bases and J 6 bases; nucleotides not matched to a gene: 12. In germline, CDR1 is GTSNPN, CDR2 SVGIG (reference sequence). Here the CDR3 reads CAWTVTGTGPNGYTF. Written as DNA, the CDR3 is TGTGCCTGGACCGTCACCGGGACAGGGCCAAATGGCTACACCTTC.

Comments on this clone: Germline is not matched at one junction end, which may reflect a read error. V and J are TRBV9 and TRBJ1-3, with a possible D match to TRBD1 (6 bases). The CDR3 consists of 16 residues. The germline gives CDR1 SGDLS, CDR2 YYNGEE. The CDR3 here is CASSVGRGAYGDTIYF. For the CDR3, the DNA is TGTGCCAGCAGCGTAGGCAGGGGCGCGTATGGAGACACCATATATTTT. Full variable domain (outside the CDR3, taken from reference TRBV9 and TRBJ1-3): DSGVTQTPKHLITATGQRVTLRCSPRSGDLSVYWYQQSLDQGLQFLIQYYNGEERAKGNILERFSAQQFPDLHSELNLSSLELGDSALYFCASSVGRGAYGDTIYFGEGSWLTVV.

The J gene is TRBJ1-1, the V gene TRBV5-1; D not resolved. The V and J ends lost 0 bases and 0 bases respectively, with 6 bases between them. The CDR3 is 14 amino acids. The V gene's germline CDR1 is SGHRS and CDR2 YFSETQ. CDR3 sequence (DNA): TGCGCCAGCAGCTTGGATCCAGTGAACACTGAAGCTTTCTTT. Translation gives CASSLDPVNTEAFF.

The chain couples TRBV27 to TRBJ2-3, with D perhaps TRBD2 (6 bases). Germline V gives CDR1 MNHEY, CDR2 SMNVEV (reference sequence). V lost 3 bases, J lost 6 bases, and 10 bases lay in between. This CDR3 spans 13 amino acids. In DNA, the CDR3 is TGTGCCAGCAGTTTGGAGGGGAGGGATACGCAGTATTTT. Residues: CASSLEGRDTQYF.

This rearrangement joins TRBV6-5 to TRBJ1-2, with 10 bases matching TRBD1. The CDR3 loop spans 15 amino acids. With 0 bases clipped from V and 7 bases from J, the junction kept 5 bases outside the gene matches. Germline CDR1 reads MNHEY; CDR2 reads SVGAGI. In DNA form, the CDR3 reads TGTGCCAGCAGTTACTCAGGGACAGGGGAGGCTGGCTACACCTTC. Translating it yields CASSYSGTGEAGYTF.

This clone was counted a few times. The chain uses TRBV27 and TRBJ2-1, with 9 nucleotides matching TRBD2. The CDR3 has 17 amino acids. With 4 bases clipped from V and 6 bases from J, the junction kept 13 bases outside the gene matches. The V gene's germline CDR1 is MNHEY and CDR2 SMNVEV (reference sequence). CDR3 bases: TGTGCCAGCAGTTCATCGACTAGCGGACTAAGGGTCAATGAGCAGTTCTTC. Translation gives CASSSSTSGLRVNEQFF.

V usage is TRBV18 and J usage is TRBJ2-7, with 16 positions matching TRBD2. After removal of 3 bases from V and 6 bases from J, the junction contained 8 bases not matched to a gene. This CDR3 is built from 17 residues. In germline, CDR1 is KGHSH, CDR2 LQKENI. The CDR3 region is CASSPPGTSGRGTEQYF. The CDR3 DNA reads as TGTGCCAGCTCACCCCCCGGGACTAGCGGGAGGGGCACCGAGCAGTACTTC.

The V and J genes are TRBV5-6 and TRBJ2-5, with 8 bases aligning to TRBD2. The end of the DNA is better explained by TRBJ2-7, so the J call may be wrong. CDR3 length: 14 amino acids. Germline CDR1 SGHDT, CDR2 YYEEEE. In nucleotides, the CDR3 is TGTGCCAGCAGCCCCCGGCGGGGGGCCTACGAGCAGTACTTC. This sequence encodes CASSPRRGAYEQYF.

This chain joins TRBV27 and TRBJ2-5; 7 bases align to TRBD2. TRBJ2-7 explains the end of the DNA better; the J call may be wrong. Germline assignment: CDR1 MNHEY and CDR2 SMNVEV (reference sequence). The CDR3 sequence is 15 residues long. CDR3 DNA: TGTGCCAGCAGTTTTCTAGCGGTAAGCTCCTACGAGCAGTACTTC. Translated, it gives CASSFLAVSSYEQYF.

The chain recombines TRBV7-6 with TRBJ1-3; D is ambiguous. The CDR3 is 15 residues long. Germline V gene data show CDR1 as SGHVS and CDR2 as FNYEAQ. The ends were cut back, 1 base at V and 0 bases at J, with 7 bases in the middle. CDR3 coding DNA: TGTGCCAGCAGCTTAGGGCGGAGCTCTGGAAACACCATATATTTT. It codes for CASSLGRSSGNTIYF.

Concerning this clone itself: One junction end disagrees with the germline gene, perhaps due to a read error. This chain joins TRBV7-9 and TRBJ2-5; 7 bases align to TRBD1. In germline, CDR1 is SEHNR, CDR2 FQNEAQ (reference sequence). The CDR3 consists of 15 residues. CDR3: CASRLGQKSQEAQYF. The DNA of the CDR3 is TGTGCCAGCAGATTGGGACAGAAATCACAAGAGGCCCAGTACTTC.

V gene TRBV9 combines with J gene TRBJ2-7, with 9 nucleotides matching TRBD1. The junction had 2 bases not matched to a gene; V was cut back by 3 bases and J by 1 base. CDR1 and CDR2 from the germline V gene are SGDLS and YYNGEE. The CDR3 has 14 amino acids. The CDR3 DNA follows: TGTGCCAGCAGCGGGGGACAGGGATCCTACGAGCAGTACTTC. This encodes CASSGGQGSYEQYF. The full variable domain, with the rest looked up from reference TRBV9 and TRBJ2-7, is DSGVTQTPKHLITATGQRVTLRCSPRSGDLSVYWYQQSLDQGLQFLIQYYNGEERAKGNILERFSAQQFPDLHSELNLSSLELGDSALYFCASSGGQGSYEQYFGPGTRLTVT.

The chain carries TRBV12-5 and TRBJ2-1; 11 positions agree with TRBD2. This CDR3 has 16 amino acids. Germline CDR1 is LGHNT and CDR2 is FRNRAP. J lost 8 bases, V lost 2 bases, and 8 bases had no gene match. The CDR3 here is CASGLPASGRFHEQFF. For the CDR3, the DNA is TGTGCTAGTGGTTTGCCGGCTAGCGGGAGGTTCCATGAGCAGTTCTTC.

This chain joins TRBV2 and TRBJ1-2, with TRBD1 identical over 8 bases. The CDR3 is 14 amino acids. V trimming: 7 bases; J trimming: 4 bases; junction bases outside the gene matches: 8. CDR1 and CDR2 (germline): SNHLY, FYNNEI. The CDR3 DNA sequence: TGTGCCAGCAAACCGGACAGGGTTAGCTATGGCTACACCTTC. Its protein product is CASKPDRVSYGYTF.

V is TRBV2 and J is TRBJ2-2; TRBD1 aligns across 8 bases. CDR1 and CDR2 (germline): SNHLY, FYNNEI. V gave up 5 bases and J gave up 0 bases; unmatched junction bases: 5. The CDR3 is 16 residues long. The CDR3, as DNA: TGTGCCAGCAGTAGACAGGGGCTCCCGAACACCGGGGAGCTGTTTTTT. Translating gives CASSRQGLPNTGELFF. Complete variable domain (other parts from reference TRBV2 and TRBJ2-2): EPEVTQTPSHQVTQMGQEVILRCVPISNHLYFYWYRQILGQKVEFLVSFYNNEISEKSEIFDDQFSVERPDGSNFTLKIRSTKLEDSAMYFCASSRQGLPNTGELFFGEGSRLTVL.

The J gene is TRBJ1-5, the V gene TRBV7-2; 10 bases agree with TRBD1. CDR3 length: 15 amino acids. With V trimmed by 3 bases and J by 6 bases, 5 bases remained unmatched. Germline V CDR1 and CDR2: SGHTA, FQGNSA. In DNA, the CDR3 is TGTGCCAGCAGCTTCCGGACAGGGGGGAGTCAGCCCCAGCATTTT. As protein: CASSFRTGGSQPQHF.

The chain uses TRBV6-5 and TRBJ1-2; D unclear. This CDR3 has 12 residues. Between the trimmed V and J ends, which lost 7 bases and 7 bases, there was a span of 13 bases. Germline V gene data show CDR1 as MNHEY and CDR2 as SVGAGI. CDR3 region: CASKTEGAGYTF. The DNA for the CDR3 is TGTGCCAGCAAAACCGAGGGCGCTGGCTACACCTTC.

This clone was detected only once. The chain combines TRBV13 with TRBJ2-3, with 10 bases identical to TRBD1. This CDR3 spans 16 amino acids. J was trimmed by 3 bases and V by 1 base; bases with no gene match: 4. Germline V gene sequence: CDR1 PRHDT, CDR2 FYEKMQ (reference sequence). The CDR3 sequence: CASSLDGTGETDTQYF. CDR3 nucleotide sequence: TGTGCCAGCAGCTTAGATGGGACAGGGGAGACAGATACGCAGTATTTT. The full variable domain, in which reference TRBV13 and TRBJ2-3 provide the parts outside the CDR3, is AAGVIQSPRHLIKEKRETATLKCYPIPRHDTVYWYQQGPGQDPQFLISFYEKMQSDKGSIPDRFSAQQFSDYHSELNMSSLELGDSALYFCASSLDGTGETDTQYFGPGTRLTVL.